This T cell receptor beta chain was sequenced for a study of human T cells and chemical hapten exposure. Across the whole study: Small pooled library volume differences mainly caused per-sample TCR yield variation. Points from the study as a whole: In the PT1 data, expanded TCR counts showed a positive correlation with patch test score.

Time point described: patch test 3, about 24 weeks after DPC sensitization. This sample's treatment: therapeutic diphenylcyclopropenone sensitization with weekly scalp DPC. As for this clonotype: No antigen is known for it.

With 1 base removed from V and 1 base from J, the gap between germline ends came to 17 bases. Germline V gene lookup returns CDR1 MDHEN and CDR2 SYDVKM. This CDR3 has 18 residues. Unique molecular identifiers were attached to individual cDNA molecules during library preparation. Under the authors' procedure: Counts of TCRs in each sample centred on a median of around 100,000 and extended from roughly 23,000 to 700,000. Each CDR3 protein is one row after TCRdb ran MiXCR on the RACE reads. The V and J calls come from TCRdb's annotation, not from the publication. The table lists 150,000 to 200,000 distinct CDR3 sequences, under 30% of them singletons.

This sequence joins TRBV28 and TRBJ1-5, with D perhaps matching TRBD1 (6 bases). The receptor comes from a middle-aged woman with alopecia areata. Some clones in this sample may be carry-over from other donors' samples. The sequences come from whole blood, collected in connection with sensitization to the hapten diphenylcyclopropenone (DPC). The DNA for the CDR3 is TGTGCCAGCAGTTTATCCCCAGGGGACACAATCAGCAATCAGCCCCAGCATTTT. This sequence encodes CASSLSPGDTISNQPQHF.